These 28 T cell receptor beta chains were sequenced from one sample in a study of shared clonotypes between healthy human individuals. Sequenced by immunoSEQ multiplex PCR; TCRdb stores in-frame clones only, minus some. The profile shows 190,000 or so clones, over 80% of them singletons. The sequencing sample was made of naive CD4+ T cells sorted from blood. The subset here: CD45RA+ positively selected. All receptors come from a woman in her 30s in good health.

A single count supports this clone. A junction boundary mismatches the germline segment, possibly from a read error. This chain links TRBV20-1 with TRBJ2-7; unclear D gene. Germline V gene lookup returns CDR1 DFQATT and CDR2 SNEGSKA (reference sequence). The length of the CDR3 is 9 residues. CDR3 sequence: CSARDRQHF. DNA for the CDR3: TGCAGTGCTAGAGATCGGCAGCACTTC.

This clone was observed a single time. The chain uses TRBV18 and TRBJ2-6, with D hard to call. The CDR3 consists of 14 residues. Germline loops: CDR1 KGHSH, CDR2 LQKENI. V gave up 1 base and J gave up 2 bases, with 3 bases separating them. CDR3 sequence reads: CASSPQTGANVLTF. CDR3 DNA sequence: TGTGCCAGCTCACCACAGACTGGGGCCAACGTCCTGACTTTC.

The chain employs TRBV28 and TRBJ2-3, with TRBD2 identical over 9 bases. The CDR3 has 16 residues. V shed 4 bases, J shed 5 bases, and the junction held 10 bases outside the gene matches. Per germline, CDR1 MDHEN and CDR2 SYDVKM. The CDR3 loop is CASSSVRLAGRDTQYF. In nucleotides, the CDR3 is TGTGCCAGCAGTTCCGTCCGTCTAGCGGGAAGAGATACGCAGTATTTT.

The rearrangement joins TRBV28 to TRBJ2-3, with TRBD2 matching over 8 bases. CDR3 size: 19 residues. Germline CDR1 and CDR2: MDHEN and SYDVKM. V shed 6 bases and J 2 bases; nucleotides not matched to a gene: 19. CDR3 residues: CASSIKRGRPQKLTDTQYF. The CDR3 region has the DNA TGTGCCAGCAGCATCAAACGCGGGAGGCCACAGAAACTCACAGATACGCAGTATTTT.

J is TRBJ2-7 and V is TRBV19; 8 bases agree with TRBD2. V lost 5 bases to trimming and J lost 3 bases; unmatched junction nucleotides: 3. Germline CDR1 LNHDA, CDR2 SQIVND (reference sequence). CDR3 length: 13 residues. CDR3 sequence reads: CASSRGGNYEQYF. CDR3 DNA sequence: TGTGCCAGTAGTCGCGGGGGGAACTACGAGCAGTACTTC.

The V gene is TRBV29-1, the J gene TRBJ2-7, with 14 bases lining up with TRBD2. The trim removed 6 bases at V and 2 bases at J, leaving 6 bases unmatched. Looked up from germline, CDR1 is SQVTM and CDR2 is ANQGSEA. CDR3 length equals 15 residues. The CDR3 loop is CSVLGLAGVAYEQYF. DNA of the CDR3: TGCAGCGTCCTGGGACTAGCGGGAGTAGCCTACGAGCAGTACTTC.

The V gene is TRBV6-1, the J gene TRBJ2-7, with D possibly matching TRBD1 (5 bases). The CDR3 extends over 14 amino acids. The germline gives CDR1 MNHNS, CDR2 SASEGT. V was cut by 7 bases and J by 3 bases, with 16 bases left in between. CDR3 residues: CASTPRANLYEQYF. Here the CDR3 DNA reads TGTGCCAGCACCCCCAGGGCTAACCTCTACGAGCAGTACTTC.

J is TRBJ2-5 and V is TRBV5-1, with 13 nucleotides matching TRBD2. Germline V CDR1 and CDR2: SGHRS, YFSETQ. V was pared by 5 bases and J by 3 bases, with 7 bases of the junction left unmatched. CDR3 size: 16 residues. The CDR3 sequence is CASRTGLAGIKETQYF. CDR3 DNA sequence: TGCGCCAGCAGAACGGGACTAGCGGGGATTAAAGAGACCCAGTACTTC.

This rearrangement joins TRBV28 to TRBJ2-1; TRBD1 matches 7 bases. Germline assignment: CDR1 MDHEN and CDR2 SYDVKM. J gave up 6 bases and V 6 bases, and 11 bases lay outside the gene matches. This CDR3 contains 15 residues. The CDR3 DNA sequence: TGTGCCAGCAGGGAAGGGGGCGAGGTTTTCAATGAGCAGTTCTTC. It yields the protein CASREGGEVFNEQFF.

The CDR3 DNA reads TGTGCCAGCAGCTTCCGAGGGTACGAGCAGTACTTC. This codes for CASSFRGYEQYF. The chain couples TRBV7-1 to TRBJ2-7; TRBD2 is a possible D gene (5 bases). TRBV7-1 is annotated as an ORF whose role is uncertain. This CDR3 has 12 residues. V was pared by 4 bases and J by 4 bases, with 8 bases between.

J is TRBJ1-4 and V is TRBV4-1; the D gene is possibly TRBD1 (5 bases). This CDR3 comprises 16 residues. Germline V gene sequence: CDR1 MGHRA, CDR2 YSYEKL. Trimming shortened V by 3 bases and J by 2 bases, and 13 bases separated the two germline ends. CDR3 protein: CASSQPQGGTNEKLFF. The CDR3 nucleotides read TGCGCCAGCAGCCAGCCTCAGGGAGGGACTAATGAAAAACTGTTTTTT.

The V gene is TRBV28, the J gene TRBJ2-5; a possible D gene is TRBD1 (6 bases). Germline V gene data show CDR1 as MDHEN and CDR2 as SYDVKM. The length of the CDR3 is 16 residues. Trimming cost V 2 bases and J 2 bases, with 15 bases left between them. The CDR3 DNA reads as TGTGCCAGCAGTTTAATAGCAGGGGCCCATCAAGAGACCCAGTACTTC. As protein: CASSLIAGAHQETQYF.

The chain is built from TRBV7-2 and TRBJ2-7; no firm D call. Germline CDR1 SGHTA, CDR2 FQGNSA. The CDR3 consists of 13 residues. V gave up 2 bases and J gave up 4 bases, with 9 bases separating them. The CDR3 reads CASSLIWGYEQYF. In nucleotides, the CDR3 is TGTGCCAGCAGCTTAATTTGGGGATACGAGCAGTACTTC.

The rearrangement links TRBV4-1 to TRBJ2-7; 8 nucleotides match TRBD2. Losses at the gene ends were 4 bases for V and 4 bases for J; bases not matched to a gene: 21. The CDR3 runs 19 residues. Germline V gene sequence: CDR1 MGHRA, CDR2 YSYEKL. Written as DNA, the CDR3 is TGCGCCAGCAGCCGAGGAGCCGGGACTAGTGTCGTAAGGTCGTACGAGCAGTACTTC. The encoded protein is CASSRGAGTSVVRSYEQYF.

This chain links TRBV7-3 with TRBJ1-1; a weak D match, TRBD1 (5 bases). This CDR3 is built from 12 residues. Per the germline V gene, CDR1 is SGHTA and CDR2 is FQGTGA. V shed 5 bases and J shed 12 bases, with 16 bases lying between them. The CDR3 reads CASSPPGGRTFF. DNA of the CDR3: TGTGCCAGCAGCCCACCTGGGGGTCGGACTTTCTTT. The variable domain in full, completed from reference TRBV7-3 and TRBJ1-1, reads GAGVSQTPSNKVTEKGKYVELRCDPISGHTALYWYRQSLGQGPEFLIYFQGTGAADDSGLPNDRFFAVRPEGSVSTLKIQRTERGDSAVYLCASSPPGGRTFFGQGTRLTVV.

This chain connects TRBV7-9 to TRBJ2-2; no clear D. Germline V gene lookup returns CDR1 SEHNR and CDR2 FQNEAQ (reference sequence). The CDR3 runs 14 residues. V was pared by 6 bases and J by 1 base, with 9 bases between. The DNA of the CDR3 is TGTGCCAGCAGTGGGCGGCAGAACACCGGGGAGCTGTTTTTT. Protein product: CASSGRQNTGELFF.

This clone was seen a single time. This rearrangement joins TRBV5-1 to TRBJ2-1; TRBD2 agrees at 12 bases. The germline CDR1 and CDR2 sequences are SGHRS and YFSETQ. The CDR3 totals 19 residues. The V gene end was trimmed by 4 bases and the J gene end by 1 base; junction bases not matched to a gene: 12. The CDR3 DNA sequence: TGCGCCAGCAGCCCCCGACTAGCGGGAGCATCACCATCCTACAATGAGCAGTTCTTC. This sequence encodes CASSPRLAGASPSYNEQFF.

In DNA, the CDR3 is TGTGCCAGCAGCGTAATTCCCTGGGGGTATATTAATGAGCAGTTCTTC. Amino acids: CASSVIPWGYINEQFF. This sequence joins TRBV9 and TRBJ2-1; D may correspond to TRBD1 or TRBD2 (5 bases each). Deletions cut 1 base from V and 7 bases from J, with 18 bases between. The CDR3 contains 16 residues. CDR1 and CDR2 from the germline V gene are SGDLS and YYNGEE. Full variable domain (rest looked up from reference TRBV9 and TRBJ2-1): DSGVTQTPKHLITATGQRVTLRCSPRSGDLSVYWYQQSLDQGLQFLIQYYNGEERAKGNILERFSAQQFPDLHSELNLSSLELGDSALYFCASSVIPWGYINEQFFGPGTRLTVL.

CDR3 nucleotide sequence: TGTGCCAGCTCACCACCGTCCCACTCCTCCTACGAGCAGTACTTC. Translated: CASSPPSHSSYEQYF. The chain joins TRBV18 to TRBJ2-7; no firm D call. V dropped 0 bases and J dropped 0 bases, with 9 bases sitting between them. CDR3 size: 15 residues. Germline V gene sequence: CDR1 KGHSH, CDR2 LQKENI.

The chain couples TRBV19 to TRBJ2-5, with 7 nucleotides matching TRBD1. In germline, CDR1 is LNHDA, CDR2 SQIVND (reference sequence). With V trimmed by 6 bases and J by 5 bases, 12 bases remained unmatched. The CDR3 has 15 amino acids. DNA of the CDR3: TGTGCCAGTAGCCGTTTTGGACAGGCGACGGAGACCCAGTACTTC. Translation: CASSRFGQATETQYF. The full variable domain, completed using reference TRBV19 and TRBJ2-5, is DGGITQSPKYLFRKEGQNVTLSCEQNLNHDAMYWYRQDPGQGLRLIYYSQIVNDFQKGDIAEGYSVSREKKESFPLTVTSAQKNPTAFYLCASSRFGQATETQYFGPGTRLLVL.

Written as DNA, the CDR3 is TGTGCCTGGAGTTACGGATCCTTCGACCTCTACGAGCAGTACTTC. This gives the protein CAWSYGSFDLYEQYF. This chain joins TRBV30 and TRBJ2-7; D unresolved. The V gene's germline CDR1 is GTSNPN and CDR2 SVGIG (reference sequence). V was shortened by 2 bases and J by 3 bases, with 17 bases between the two germline ends. CDR3 length equals 15 residues.

In this sample, this clone turned up once. The chain recombines TRBV5-6 with TRBJ1-4; D may be TRBD1 (6 bases). The V gene's germline CDR1 is SGHDT and CDR2 YYEEEE. The CDR3 has 14 residues. Trimming removed 4 bases at V and 3 bases at J, with 10 bases between. The DNA for the CDR3 is TGTGCCAGCAGCATGGACAGCCCTAATGAAAAACTGTTTTTT. It encodes CASSMDSPNEKLFF. Variable domain in full (rest from reference TRBV5-6 and TRBJ1-4): DAGVTQSPTHLIKTRGQQVTLRCSPKSGHDTVSWYQQALGQGPQFIFQYYEEEERQRGNFPDRFSGHQFPNYSSELNVNALLLGDSALYLCASSMDSPNEKLFFGSGTQLSVL.

The chain's CDR3 is CASKSGTANVAGMVNEQYF. The CDR3 DNA is TGCGCCAGCAAATCCGGGACAGCGAATGTAGCGGGAATGGTCAACGAGCAGTACTTC. V usage is TRBV5-1 and J usage is TRBJ2-7, with a weak D call TRBD2 (8 bases). Per germline, CDR1 SGHRS and CDR2 YFSETQ. The CDR3 is 19 amino acids. Trimming stripped 6 bases from V and 5 bases from J, with 33 bases between.

DNA of the CDR3: TGTGCCTGGGAGACAGTGAACTATGGCTACACCTTC. As protein: CAWETVNYGYTF. V usage is TRBV30 and J usage is TRBJ1-2, with D perhaps TRBD1 (5 bases). Germline CDR1 is GTSNPN and CDR2 is SVGIG (reference sequence). The CDR3 totals 12 residues. Trimming shortened V by 5 bases and J by 2 bases, and 9 bases separated the two germline ends.

V usage is TRBV27 and J usage is TRBJ1-1; the D is unclear. CDR3 size: 14 residues. The ends were cut back, 6 bases at V and 7 bases at J, with 18 bases in the middle. Germline lookup yields CDR1 MNHEY and CDR2 SMNVEV (reference sequence). This CDR3 reads CASSSTMNAIEAFF. The CDR3 DNA is TGTGCCAGCAGCTCCACAATGAATGCGATTGAAGCTTTCTTT.

The V call is TRBV5-6, the J call TRBJ2-5; no reliable D call. The J call is in doubt because the DNA end fits TRBJ2-7 better. CDR1 SGHDT and CDR2 YYEEEE come from the germline V gene. There are 14 residues in the CDR3. The CDR3 loop reads CASSTKVRSYEQYF. CDR3 coding DNA: TGTGCCAGCAGCACGAAGGTTCGCTCCTACGAGCAGTACTTC.

The chain uses TRBV5-1 and TRBJ1-2; D unresolved. CDR3 length: 14 residues. The V gene's germline CDR1 is SGHRS and CDR2 YFSETQ. With 0 bases removed from V and 8 bases from J, the gap between germline ends came to 14 bases. The CDR3 loop is CASSLEGGSSGYTF. CDR3 nucleotides: TGCGCCAGCAGCTTGGAGGGAGGGTCAAGCGGCTACACCTTC. Combining the CDR3 with reference TRBV5-1 and TRBJ1-2 gives the whole variable domain KAGVTQTPRYLIKTRGQQVTLSCSPISGHRSVSWYQQTPGQGLQFLFEYFSETQRNKGNFPGRFSGRQFSNSRSEMNVSTLELGDSALYLCASSLEGGSSGYTFGSGTRLTVV.

The rearrangement uses TRBV2 and TRBJ1-2; possible D gene TRBD1, 5 bases. The CDR3 loop spans 16 amino acids. The germline V and J ends were trimmed by 4 bases and 7 bases, with 22 bases remaining between them. Germline loops: CDR1 SNHLY, CDR2 FYNNEI. The CDR3 DNA is TGTGCCAGCAGTGCGGTTCAGGGCCCAACACAGAGTGGCTACACCTTC. Amino acids: CASSAVQGPTQSGYTF.